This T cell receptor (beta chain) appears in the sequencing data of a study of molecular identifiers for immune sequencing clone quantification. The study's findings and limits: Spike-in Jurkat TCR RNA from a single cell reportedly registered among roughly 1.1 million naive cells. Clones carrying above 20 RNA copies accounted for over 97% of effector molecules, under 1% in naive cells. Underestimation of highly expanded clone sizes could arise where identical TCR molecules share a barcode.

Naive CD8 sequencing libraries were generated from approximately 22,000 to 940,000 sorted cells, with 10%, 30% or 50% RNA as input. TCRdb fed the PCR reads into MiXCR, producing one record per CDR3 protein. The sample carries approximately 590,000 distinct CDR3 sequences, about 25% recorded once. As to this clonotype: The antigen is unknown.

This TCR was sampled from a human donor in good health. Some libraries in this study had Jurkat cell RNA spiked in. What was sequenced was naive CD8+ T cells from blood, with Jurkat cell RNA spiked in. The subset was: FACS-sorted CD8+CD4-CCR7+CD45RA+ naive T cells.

CDR3 in amino acids: CAWSEQGLQQPNEQYF. CDR3 nucleotides: TGTGCCTGGAGTGAACAGGGGCTCCAACAACCCAACGAGCAGTACTTC. The rearrangement uses TRBV30 and TRBJ2-7, with 7 bases fitting TRBD1. In germline, CDR1 is GTSNPN, CDR2 SVGIG (reference sequence). Germline trimming cut 1 base from V and 5 bases from J; bases unmatched to any gene: 14. The CDR3 has 16 amino acids.